The present T cell receptor (beta chain) was sequenced within a study of blood T cells in healthy people across ages. Total RNA, at least 5.5 micrograms per sample, came from PBMCs. The CDR3 is 14 residues long. V was pared by 2 bases and J by 5 bases, with 6 bases of the junction left unmatched. Per germline, CDR1 SQVTM and CDR2 ANQGSEA. This clonotype was counted between two and nine times. A second PCR, run for 7 to 11 cycles, used a sample-barcoded 5' primer plus a J-beta primer mix. A template-switch adaptor containing 12 random nucleotides labeled each cDNA molecule. Each of the samples gave a minimum of 2.5 million paired-end reads that contained CDR3. TCRdb re-called the 5' RACE reads with MiXCR, one entry per CDR3 protein. The sample includes some 900,000 distinct CDR3 sequences, approximately 49% of them seen just once.

The chain has TRBV29-1 and TRBJ2-7; 10 bases map to TRBD1. The sequence was obtained from a man aged 25 to 45 in good health. Sequences were obtained from blood. Here the CDR3 reads CSVEYGGQGDEQYF. CDR3 nucleotides: TGCAGCGTTGAATACGGAGGACAGGGGGACGAGCAGTACTTC.